Each of the 5 T cell receptor beta chains below was sequenced from the same sample in a study of blood T cell repertoires in COVID-19. The method was immunoSEQ multiplex PCR; TCRdb's version includes in-frame clones alone and lacks a portion of them. The sample has over 200,000 clones; about 91% are singletons. The material sequenced was peripheral blood. The receptors derive from a person between 18 and 30 years old with COVID-19, enrolled during active disease.

DNA for the CDR3: TGTGCCAGCAGCTACCAGACTAGCGGGAGCTTAACAGATACGCAGTATTTT. This codes for CASSYQTSGSLTDTQYF. V usage is TRBV5-6 and J usage is TRBJ2-3; 12 nucleotides agree with TRBD2. Losses at the gene ends were 3 bases for V and 3 bases for J; bases not matched to a gene: 8. The CDR3 length is 17 residues. Germline CDR1 and CDR2: SGHDT and YYEEEE.

DNA for the CDR3: TGCGCCAGCAGCCAGGGGGACAGGGTCGAGCAGTACTTC. Amino acid sequence: CASSQGDRVEQYF. The rearrangement links TRBV4-1 to TRBJ2-7; 9 nucleotides match TRBD1. This CDR3 comprises 13 residues. From germline, CDR1 is MGHRA and CDR2 YSYEKL. Germline trimming cut 3 bases from V and 6 bases from J; bases unmatched to any gene: 3.

V usage is TRBV4-2 and J usage is TRBJ2-2, with 11 bases that match TRBD1. Germline V gene sequence: CDR1 LGHNA, CDR2 YNFKEQ. With 1 base clipped from V and 6 bases from J, the junction kept 1 base outside the gene matches. This CDR3 contains 15 residues. The CDR3: CASSQGDRGAGELFF. The CDR3 coding sequence is TGTGCCAGCAGCCAAGGGGACAGGGGGGCCGGGGAGCTGTTTTTT.

The rearrangement uses TRBV11-2 and TRBJ2-7; 8 bases align to TRBD1. Looked up from germline, CDR1 is SGHAT and CDR2 is FQNNGV. V trimming: 5 bases; J trimming: 4 bases; junction bases outside the gene matches: 1. The CDR3 length is 12 residues. The CDR3 here is CASSRTGYEQYF. The CDR3 DNA sequence: TGTGCCAGCAGCCGGACAGGGTACGAGCAGTACTTC.

The rearrangement links TRBV27 to TRBJ2-7; D possibly corresponds to TRBD1 (5 bases). Trimming removed 0 bases at V and 2 bases at J, with 11 bases between. The CDR3 totals 15 residues. Germline CDR1 MNHEY, CDR2 SMNVEV (reference sequence). The CDR3 sequence: CASSLSVGDTYEQYF. The CDR3 bases are TGTGCCAGCAGTTTATCGGTAGGGGATACCTACGAGCAGTACTTC.